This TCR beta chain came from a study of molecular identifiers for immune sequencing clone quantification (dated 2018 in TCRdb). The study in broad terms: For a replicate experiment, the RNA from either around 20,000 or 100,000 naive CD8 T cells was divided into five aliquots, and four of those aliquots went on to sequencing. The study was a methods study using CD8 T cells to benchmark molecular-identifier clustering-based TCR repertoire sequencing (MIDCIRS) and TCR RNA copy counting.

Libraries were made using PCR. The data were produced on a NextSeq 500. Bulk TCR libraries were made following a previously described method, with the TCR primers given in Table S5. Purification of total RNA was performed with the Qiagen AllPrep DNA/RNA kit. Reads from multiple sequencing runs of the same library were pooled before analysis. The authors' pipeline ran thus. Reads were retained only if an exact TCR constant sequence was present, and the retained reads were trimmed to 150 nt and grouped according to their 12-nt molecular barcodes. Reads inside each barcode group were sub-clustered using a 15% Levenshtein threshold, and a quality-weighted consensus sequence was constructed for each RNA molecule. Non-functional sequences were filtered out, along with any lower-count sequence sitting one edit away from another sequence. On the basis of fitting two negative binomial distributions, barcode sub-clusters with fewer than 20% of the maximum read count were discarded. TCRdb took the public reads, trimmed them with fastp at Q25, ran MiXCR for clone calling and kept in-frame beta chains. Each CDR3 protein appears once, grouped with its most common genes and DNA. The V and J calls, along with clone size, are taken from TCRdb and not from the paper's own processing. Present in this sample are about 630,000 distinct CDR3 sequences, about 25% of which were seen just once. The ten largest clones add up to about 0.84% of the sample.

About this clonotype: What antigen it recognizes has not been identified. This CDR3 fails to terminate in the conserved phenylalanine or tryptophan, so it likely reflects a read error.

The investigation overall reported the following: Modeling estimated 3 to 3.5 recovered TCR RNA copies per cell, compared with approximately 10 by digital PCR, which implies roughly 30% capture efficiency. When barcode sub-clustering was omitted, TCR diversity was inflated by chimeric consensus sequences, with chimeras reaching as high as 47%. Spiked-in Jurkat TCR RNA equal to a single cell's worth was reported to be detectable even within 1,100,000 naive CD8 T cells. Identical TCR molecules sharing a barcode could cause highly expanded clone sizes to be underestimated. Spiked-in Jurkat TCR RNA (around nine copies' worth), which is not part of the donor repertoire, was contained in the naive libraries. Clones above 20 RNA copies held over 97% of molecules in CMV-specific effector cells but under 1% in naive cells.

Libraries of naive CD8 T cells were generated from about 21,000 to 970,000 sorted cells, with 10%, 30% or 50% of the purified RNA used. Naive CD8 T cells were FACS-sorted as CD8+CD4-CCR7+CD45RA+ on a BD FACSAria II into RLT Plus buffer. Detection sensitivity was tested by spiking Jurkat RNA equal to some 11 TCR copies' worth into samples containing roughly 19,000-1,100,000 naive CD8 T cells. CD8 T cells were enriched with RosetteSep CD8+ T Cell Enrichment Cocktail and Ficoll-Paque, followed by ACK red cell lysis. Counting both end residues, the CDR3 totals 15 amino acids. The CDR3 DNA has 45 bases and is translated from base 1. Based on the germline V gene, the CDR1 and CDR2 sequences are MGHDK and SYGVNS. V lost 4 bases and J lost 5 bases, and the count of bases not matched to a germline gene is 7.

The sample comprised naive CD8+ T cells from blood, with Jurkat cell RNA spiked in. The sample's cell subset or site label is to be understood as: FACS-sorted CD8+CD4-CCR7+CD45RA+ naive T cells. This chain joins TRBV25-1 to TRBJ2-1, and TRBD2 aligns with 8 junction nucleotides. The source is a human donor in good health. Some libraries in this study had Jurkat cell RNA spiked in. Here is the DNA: TGTGCCAGCAGTGCATTAGCGGGGCCCAACAATGAGCAGTTCCTC. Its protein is CASSALAGPNNEQFL.